This T cell receptor beta chain came from a study of T-cell reconstitution after alpha-beta-depleted transplantation in children. It was with unique molecular identifiers that the TCRbeta library was prepared. TCRdb reanalysed the PCR reads using MiXCR and keeps one entry per CDR3 protein. Of 250,000 to 300,000 distinct CDR3 sequences detected, more than 8% appear once; the ten largest clones hold roughly a tenth. The CDR3 extends over 15 amino acids. Germline loops: CDR1 MGHRA, CDR2 YSYEKL. V gave up 0 bases and J gave up 2 bases, with 10 bases separating them. The receptor's source is a human donor who donated a stem cell graft to a child with SCID. This sample comprised PBMCs from the stem cell graft donor, obtained from the stem cell graft. V and J are TRBV4-1 and TRBJ2-5; D ambiguous. The CDR3 nucleotides read TGCGCCAGCAGCCAAGATCTCAGGCTACAAGAGACCCAGTACTTC. Its protein product is CASSQDLRLQETQYF.